One and the same sample provided the 9 T cell receptor beta chains below, sequenced in a study of cytomegalovirus exposure and HLA in healthy donors. A multiplex PCR was run with 60 Vbeta primers and 13 Jbeta primers. The assay was immunoSEQ multiplex PCR, and TCRdb's table has in-frame clones only and misses some. The table records some 90,000 clones, 65% to 80% of them present only once. The sequenced sample consisted of PBMCs. The origin of the receptors is a man aged 25 to 45 in good health and CMV-seronegative.

This chain connects TRBV27 to TRBJ1-4; TRBD1 matches at 7 bases. CDR1 and CDR2 (germline): MNHEY, SMNVEV (reference sequence). There are 15 residues in the CDR3. The V and J ends lost 3 bases and 8 bases, in that order; junction bases with no gene match: 9. The CDR3 region is CASSLRKGAGEKLFF. DNA for the CDR3: TGTGCCAGCAGTTTGCGAAAGGGGGCTGGGGAAAAACTGTTTTTT.

The gene calls are TRBV5-6 and TRBJ2-5; D possibly corresponds to TRBD1 (5 bases). V was cut by 1 base and J by 1 base, with 8 bases left in between. This CDR3 spans 14 amino acids. The germline V gene encodes CDR1 SGHDT and CDR2 YYEEEE. The CDR3 sequence is CASSLQQVQETQYF. The CDR3 nucleotides are TGTGCCAGCAGCTTGCAACAGGTCCAAGAGACCCAGTACTTC.

This chain uses TRBV25-1 with TRBJ1-5, with 8 bases matching TRBD1. Germline V lookup: CDR1 MGHDK, CDR2 SYGVNS. This CDR3 comprises 13 residues. V lost 8 bases, J lost 7 bases, and 7 bases stayed unmatched. The CDR3 spells CASGQGGGQPQHF. CDR3 nucleotides: TGTGCCAGCGGACAGGGAGGAGGGCAGCCCCAGCATTTT.

V and J are TRBV5-1 and TRBJ2-7, with 10 bases identical to TRBD1. Looked up from germline, CDR1 is SGHRS and CDR2 is YFSETQ. J lost 2 bases, V lost 0 bases, and 14 bases had no gene match. CDR3 length equals 19 residues. CDR3 protein: CASSLDFWRLGQGAYEQYF. For the CDR3, the DNA is TGCGCCAGCAGCTTGGATTTTTGGCGACTAGGACAGGGGGCCTACGAGCAGTACTTC.

A single count supports this clone. This rearrangement joins TRBV6-5 to TRBJ2-1, with 8 bases lining up with TRBD2. Trimming at V came to 0 bases and at J to 7 bases, leaving 8 bases not matched to a gene. This CDR3 is 16 amino acids long. CDR1 and CDR2 from the germline V gene are MNHEY and SVGAGI. CDR3 residues: CASSYSKLAGVNEQFF. DNA for the CDR3: TGTGCCAGCAGTTACTCGAAGCTAGCGGGTGTTAATGAGCAGTTCTTC.

This clone was counted between two and nine times. The chain carries TRBV12-5 and TRBJ2-2, with TRBD2 matching over 8 bases. The CDR3 length is 15 residues. V shed 3 bases, J shed 6 bases, and the junction held 6 bases outside the gene matches. Per the germline V gene, CDR1 is LGHNT and CDR2 is FRNRAP. The CDR3 loop is CASGLPGLGSGELFF. CDR3 sequence (DNA): TGTGCTAGTGGTTTACCGGGACTAGGGTCCGGGGAGCTGTTTTTT.

The genes are TRBV5-4 and TRBJ1-1; D possibly corresponds to TRBD1 (6 bases). Germline CDR1 is SGHNT and CDR2 is YYREEE (reference sequence). V was trimmed by 3 bases and J by 0 bases, leaving 9 bases between them. The CDR3 spans 14 residues. The CDR3 spells CASSWDKLNTEAFF. The CDR3 DNA sequence: TGTGCCAGCAGCTGGGACAAACTGAACACTGAAGCTTTCTTT.

In its sample, this clone was seen many times. The CDR3 loop is CASSYSIEGDYGYTF. CDR3 sequence (DNA): TGTGCCAGCAGTTACTCGATAGAGGGAGACTATGGCTACACCTTC. The V call is TRBV6-5, the J call TRBJ1-2; D remains ambiguous. V was cut by 0 bases and J by 3 bases, with 11 bases left in between. There are 15 residues in the CDR3. Germline lookup yields CDR1 MNHEY and CDR2 SVGAGI.

The rearrangement joins TRBV7-9 to TRBJ1-2; unclear D gene. Germline values: CDR1 SEHNR, CDR2 FQNEAQ (reference sequence). The V gene lost 2 bases and the J gene lost 4 bases, with 14 bases spanning the gap. This CDR3 has 15 residues. The chain's CDR3 is CASSLFDTLGYGYTF. The CDR3 coding sequence is TGTGCCAGCAGCTTATTTGACACCCTTGGCTATGGCTACACCTTC. The whole variable domain, remainder taken from reference TRBV7-9 and TRBJ1-2, is DTGVSQNPRHKITKRGQNVTFRCDPISEHNRLYWYRQTLGQGPEFLTYFQNEAQLEKSRLLSDRFSAERPKGSFSTLEIQRTEQGDSAMYLCASSLFDTLGYGYTFGSGTRLTVV.